The 19 T cell receptor beta chains presented below share a single source sample, sequenced in a study of T cells in Graves' hyperthyroidism and ophthalmopathy. Amplification targeted TCR beta CDR3 regions from RNA transcripts. The HTBI primer set served for first-round RT-PCR of the TCR CDR3. TCRdb used MiXCR to reprocess the multiplex PCR reads, holding one entry per CDR3 protein. The sample contains hundreds of thousands of distinct CDR3 sequences, 35% of which appear only once. Sequencing used blood. The receptor source for this set is a woman between 35 and 50 years old with Graves' hyperthyroidism.

There are many counts of this clonotype. The chain employs TRBV20-1 and TRBJ1-2, with 7 bases aligning to TRBD1. Per germline, CDR1 DFQATT and CDR2 SNEGSKA (reference sequence). The V gene end was trimmed by 3 bases and the J gene end by 5 bases; junction bases not matched to a gene: 6. The CDR3 is made up of 13 amino acids. Here the CDR3 reads CSARTGRSYGYTF. Written as DNA, the CDR3 is TGCAGTGCTAGGACAGGGCGTTCTTATGGCTACACCTTC.

This clonotype was recorded many times. The chain couples TRBV20-1 to TRBJ1-4, with TRBD1 matching 9 bases. CDR3 size: 15 residues. V shed 0 bases and J 14 bases; nucleotides not matched to a gene: 13. CDR1 is DFQATT and CDR2 is SNEGSKA in the germline V gene (reference sequence). The CDR3 here is CSARERGTGHQGLFF. The CDR3 DNA follows: TGCAGTGCTAGAGAAAGGGGGACAGGGCACCAGGGTCTGTTTTTT.

The V and J genes are TRBV5-1 and TRBJ2-2; possible D gene TRBD2, 6 bases. V shed 0 bases and J shed 3 bases, with 12 bases lying between them. The CDR3 totals 16 residues. Germline CDR1 is SGHRS and CDR2 is YFSETQ. DNA for the CDR3: TGCGCCAGCAGCTTGGATGGCCCGGGAGACACCGGGGAGCTGTTTTTT. This encodes CASSLDGPGDTGELFF. The full variable domain, in which reference TRBV5-1 and TRBJ2-2 provide the parts outside the CDR3, is KAGVTQTPRYLIKTRGQQVTLSCSPISGHRSVSWYQQTPGQGLQFLFEYFSETQRNKGNFPGRFSGRQFSNSRSEMNVSTLELGDSALYLCASSLDGPGDTGELFFGEGSRLTVL.

V is TRBV6-1 and J is TRBJ1-2, with 7 nucleotides matching TRBD1. Trimming removed 6 bases from V and 6 bases from J; junction bases left unmatched: 10. CDR1 and CDR2 (germline): MNHNS, SASEGT. The CDR3 covers 14 residues. CDR3 sequence (DNA): TGTGCCAGCAGGAGGGGGCTGGGAAAGGATGGCTACACCTTC. Translation gives CASRRGLGKDGYTF.

This clonotype came up many times. The CDR3 nucleotides read TGTGCCAGCAGTGTTTCTACAGGGTACGGCTACACCTTC. Translating it yields CASSVSTGYGYTF. This chain links TRBV6-1 with TRBJ1-2; D is possibly TRBD1 (6 bases). CDR1 MNHNS and CDR2 SASEGT come from the germline V gene. Trimming pared 4 bases from V and 8 bases from J, leaving 14 bases between. The CDR3 sequence is 13 residues long.

The chain links TRBV4-3 to TRBJ2-7, with a weak D call TRBD2 (5 bases). The length of the CDR3 is 12 residues. V was shortened by 4 bases and J by 5 bases, with 9 bases between the two germline ends. The germline V gene encodes CDR1 LGHNA and CDR2 YSLEER. The CDR3 region has the DNA TGCGCCAGCAGCCCCTCCGGGGACGAGCAGTACTTC. Translating gives CASSPSGDEQYF.

This clonotype was recorded many times. This rearrangement joins TRBV6-1 to TRBJ1-2, with D uncertain. Germline CDR1 and CDR2: MNHNS and SASEGT. The CDR3 spans 11 residues. V lost 4 bases and J 12 bases, leaving 12 bases between the germline ends. CDR3 residues: CASSARLAHTF. The CDR3 coding sequence is TGTGCCAGCAGTGCTCGACTAGCCCACACCTTC.

This clonotype has just a few counts. J is TRBJ1-2 and V is TRBV19; possible D gene TRBD1, 5 bases. CDR3 length equals 15 residues. Germline V gene lookup returns CDR1 LNHDA and CDR2 SQIVND (reference sequence). V was cut by 1 base and J by 2 bases, with 11 bases left in between. This chain's CDR3 is CASSIAGQNNYGYTF. The CDR3 bases are TGTGCCAGTAGTATAGCAGGGCAGAACAACTATGGCTACACCTTC.

This clonotype was recorded many times. The rearrangement links TRBV12-3 or TRBV12-4 to TRBJ1-1, with no clear D. The CDR3 is made up of 12 amino acids. The V end was cut by 6 bases, the J end by 6 bases, with 11 bases between. The CDR3 is CASSYIRAEAFF. For the CDR3, the DNA is TGTGCCAGCAGCTACATTCGGGCTGAAGCTTTCTTT.

The V and J genes are TRBV5-4 and TRBJ1-4, with 11 positions matching TRBD1. From germline, CDR1 is SGHNT and CDR2 YYREEE (reference sequence). J gave up 15 bases and V 4 bases, and 8 bases lay outside the gene matches. The CDR3 loop spans 13 amino acids. CDR3 nucleotides: TGTGCCAGCAGCGCGGGACAGGGGGACTCGATGTTTTTT. It specifies CASSAGQGDSMFF.

This chain uses TRBV7-3 with TRBJ2-1; D remains unclear. V dropped 5 bases and J dropped 9 bases, with 20 bases sitting between them. The CDR3 is 15 residues long. Germline values: CDR1 SGHTA, CDR2 FQGTGA. CDR3 nucleotide sequence: TGTGCCAGCAGCGCGACCGATGGGCGTCGCGGTGAGCAGTTCTTC. Protein sequence: CASSATDGRRGEQFF.

The chain couples TRBV7-9 to TRBJ1-1, with 8 bases identical to TRBD1. The CDR3 consists of 15 residues. The trim removed 7 bases at V and 5 bases at J, leaving 12 bases unmatched. Per the germline V gene, CDR1 is SEHNR and CDR2 is FQNEAQ (reference sequence). CDR3 nucleotide sequence: TGTGCCAGCAAGACCCAGGGGGCGGAGGGAACTGAAGCTTTCTTT. Protein: CASKTQGAEGTEAFF.

This chain connects TRBV12-3 or TRBV12-4 to TRBJ1-1; D uncertain. V lost 3 bases to trimming and J lost 1 base, with 6 bases between them. The CDR3 is 13 amino acids. The CDR3 reads CASSLPRNTEAFF. CDR3 DNA: TGTGCCAGCAGTTTGCCCAGGAACACTGAAGCTTTCTTT.

The chain is built from TRBV12-3 or TRBV12-4 and TRBJ2-7, with TRBD2 matching 8 bases. There are 15 residues in the CDR3. V was clipped by 5 bases and J by 5 bases; unmatched bases: 11. The CDR3 nucleotides read TGTGCCAGCAGTCACTTTAGCGGGAAGCTAAACGAGCAGTACTTC. It translates to CASSHFSGKLNEQYF.

As for this clonotype: One end of the junction fails to match germline, which may point to a read error. The chain links TRBV10-3 to TRBJ2-7; the D is unclear. Germline V CDR1 and CDR2: ENHRY, SYGVKD. This CDR3 comprises 16 residues. The CDR3: CASSYSISMSSYEQYF. CDR3 sequence (DNA): TGTGCCAGCAGTTACTCGATATCTATGAGCTCCTACGAGCAGTACTTC.

This clonotype was observed a few times. This sequence joins TRBV6-5 and TRBJ2-6; no definite D call. Germline V gene sequence: CDR1 MNHEY, CDR2 SVGAGI. V was cut by 5 bases and J by 0 bases, with 8 bases left in between. The CDR3 contains 15 residues. The CDR3 sequence is CASSPSDSGANVLTF. CDR3 bases: TGTGCCAGCAGTCCATCGGACTCTGGGGCCAACGTCCTGACTTTC.

A remark on this clonotype: A junction boundary mismatches the germline segment, possibly from a read error. The rearrangement links TRBV20-1 to TRBJ1-4, with 9 bases lining up with TRBD1. This CDR3 is built from 13 residues. CDR1 DFQATT and CDR2 SNEGSKA come from the germline V gene (reference sequence). In DNA form, the CDR3 reads TGCAGTGCTGGACCGGACAGGGGTCAAAAACTGTCTTTT. This gives the protein CSAGPDRGQKLSF.

V is TRBV4-1 and J is TRBJ2-7, with TRBD1 matching 8 bases. This CDR3 is built from 15 residues. V shed 4 bases and J 1 base; nucleotides not matched to a gene: 6. Germline CDR1 reads MGHRA; CDR2 reads YSYEKL. CDR3 loop: CASSRGTGYSYEQYF. CDR3 DNA: TGCGCCAGCAGCCGCGGGACAGGATATTCCTACGAGCAGTACTTC.

In this sample, this clonotype turned up a few times. The chain is built from TRBV7-2 and TRBJ2-5; either TRBD1 or TRBD2 may fit D (6 bases each). Germline loops: CDR1 SGHTA, CDR2 FQGNSA. The germline V and J ends were trimmed by 7 bases and 12 bases, with 24 bases remaining between them. The CDR3 sequence is 14 residues long. The CDR3 sequence: CASTPLGGVGGEYF. In DNA form, the CDR3 reads TGTGCCAGCACCCCCCTGGGGGGCGTAGGAGGGGAGTACTTC.